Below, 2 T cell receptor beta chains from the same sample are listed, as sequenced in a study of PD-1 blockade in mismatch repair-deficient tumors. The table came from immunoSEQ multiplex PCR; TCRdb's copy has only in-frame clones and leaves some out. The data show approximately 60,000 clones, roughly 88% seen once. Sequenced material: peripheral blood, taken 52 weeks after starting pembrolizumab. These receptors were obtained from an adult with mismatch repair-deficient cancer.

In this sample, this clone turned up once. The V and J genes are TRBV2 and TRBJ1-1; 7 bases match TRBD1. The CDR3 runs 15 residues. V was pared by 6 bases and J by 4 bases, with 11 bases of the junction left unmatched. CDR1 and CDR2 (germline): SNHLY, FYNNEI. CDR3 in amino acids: CASREPRGASTEAFF. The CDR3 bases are TGTGCCAGCAGGGAACCCAGGGGGGCAAGCACTGAAGCTTTCTTT.

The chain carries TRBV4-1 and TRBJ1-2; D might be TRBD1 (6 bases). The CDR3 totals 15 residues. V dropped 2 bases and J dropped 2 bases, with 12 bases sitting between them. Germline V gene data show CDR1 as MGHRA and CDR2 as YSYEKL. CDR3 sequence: CASSQHRESNYGYTF. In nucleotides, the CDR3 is TGCGCCAGCAGCCAACACAGGGAGAGCAACTATGGCTACACCTTC.